What follows describes a single T cell receptor (beta chain). The sample belongs to a study of blood T cell repertoires in COVID-19. Study details: Samples taken during acute and convalescent COVID-19 were collected in the United States, Italy and Spain. T cells, B-cell-depleted T cells, or PBMCs provided the cDNA or gDNA that served as material.

Authors' data handling: Reference gene primers were amplified, and this amplification served to estimate nucleated cell counts. Here immunoSEQ multiplex PCR was the method, and the copy in TCRdb shows in-frame clones only, minus some. Clone size and V and J calls were adopted from that table, with D and trimming inferred from the DNA. This table holds 150,000 to 200,000 clones, 70% to 90% found once. The sequenced sample consisted of peripheral blood. The TCR was taken from a man between 40 and 49 years old with acute or convalescent COVID-19.

The DNA for the CDR3 is TGTGCCAGCAGCCCGGGACTAGCGGGGGAACGAGAGACCCAGTACTTC. Amino acid sequence: CASSPGLAGERETQYF. The rearrangement joins TRBV11-1 to TRBJ2-5, with 14 bases matching TRBD2. There are 16 residues in the CDR3. The germline V gene encodes CDR1 SGHAT and CDR2 FQDESV (reference sequence). After removal of 5 bases from V and 4 bases from J, the junction contained 6 bases not matched to a gene.